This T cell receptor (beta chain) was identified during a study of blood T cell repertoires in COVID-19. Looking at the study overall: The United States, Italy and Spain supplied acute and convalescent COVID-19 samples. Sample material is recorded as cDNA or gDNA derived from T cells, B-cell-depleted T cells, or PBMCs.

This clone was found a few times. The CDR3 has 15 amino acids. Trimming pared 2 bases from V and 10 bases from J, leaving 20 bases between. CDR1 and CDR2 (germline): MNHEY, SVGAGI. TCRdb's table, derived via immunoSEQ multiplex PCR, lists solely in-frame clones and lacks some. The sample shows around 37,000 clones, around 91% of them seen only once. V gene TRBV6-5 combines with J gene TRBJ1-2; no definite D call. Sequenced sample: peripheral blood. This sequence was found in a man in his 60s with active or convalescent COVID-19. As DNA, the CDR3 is TGTGCCAGCAGTTACACGCAAGGCGCGCGGTCGGACTACACCTTC. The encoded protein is CASSYTQGARSDYTF.